This TCR beta chain stems from a study of cytomegalovirus exposure and HLA in healthy donors. Study in general: Both the roughly 120 validation repertoires and the approximately 700 first-cohort repertoires used the same platform, as reported by a later analysis.

Study results and caveats: Investigators reported 150 to 200 TCR beta chains as tied to cytomegalovirus. Subsequent analysis showed first-cohort TCR clusters tending to co-occur in around 110 validation repertoires.

The repertoire was sequenced with immunoSEQ multiplex PCR; TCRdb's copy has only in-frame clones and lacks some. The sample holds about 130,000 clones, 85% to 90% seen once. Turning to this clone: Its cognate antigen is unknown.

After removal of 0 bases from V and 10 bases from J, the junction contained 4 bases not matched to a gene. The length of the CDR3 is 14 residues. Germline CDR1 SGHRS, CDR2 YFSETQ. The sample taken for sequencing was PBMCs. This TCR derives from a woman aged 25 to 39 in good health and CMV-seropositive. The V gene is TRBV5-1, the J gene TRBJ2-1, with 10 bases matching TRBD2. CDR3 sequence reads: CASSLGTSGVEQFF. The DNA for the CDR3 is TGCGCCAGCAGCTTGGGGACTAGCGGAGTAGAGCAGTTCTTC.